The 9 T cell receptor beta chains listed next were all sequenced from one sample in a study of T cells in Graves' hyperthyroidism and ophthalmopathy (dated by TCRdb to about 2019). Library preparation used multiplex PCR. Sequenced on an Illumina HiSeq 2000. Amplification of TCR beta CDR3 regions was carried out from RNA transcripts. For the first round of RT-PCR on the TCR CDR3, the HTBI primer set was used together with the Qiagen OneStep RT-PCR kit. The public reads were run again by TCRdb, first through fastp at Q25 and then through MiXCR, and only productive beta chains were kept. Here each entry gathers all rows of one CDR3 protein and keeps the most common genes and DNA. Across this sample there are approximately 480,000 distinct CDR3 sequences, with less than 25% seen only once. Of the sample, 26% is held by the ten largest clones. Sequenced input: blood. All receptors come from a man aged 18 to 35 with Graves' hyperthyroidism.

This chain connects TRBV20-1 to TRBJ2-3; 12 bases map to TRBD2. Per the germline V gene, CDR1 is DFQATT and CDR2 is SNEGSKA (reference sequence). V was pared by 4 bases and J by 4 bases, with 12 bases of the junction left unmatched. This CDR3 has 17 amino acids. Here the CDR3 DNA reads TGCAGTGCTATCCCTGGATCTAGCGGGGGGGCCTCAGATACGCAGTATTTT. This encodes CSAIPGSSGGASDTQYF.

The chain employs TRBV12-5 and TRBJ2-7; D uncertain. Trimming stripped 5 bases from V and 6 bases from J, with 11 bases between. From germline, CDR1 is LGHNT and CDR2 FRNRAP. The CDR3 has 12 residues. CDR3: CASGQSRLEQYF. DNA for the CDR3: TGTGCTAGTGGTCAGAGTCGCCTCGAGCAGTACTTC.

This clonotype was observed at least ten times. The chain uses TRBV20-1 and TRBJ1-5; no clear D gene. Deletions cut 6 bases from V and 3 bases from J, with 12 bases between. The CDR3 spans 13 residues. CDR1 and CDR2 from the germline V gene are DFQATT and SNEGSKA (reference sequence). The CDR3 region is CSASRGPNQPQHF. The DNA for the CDR3 is TGCAGTGCCAGTCGTGGCCCCAATCAGCCCCAGCATTTT.

This clonotype was observed many times. The rearrangement joins TRBV29-1 to TRBJ1-2; no clear D gene. The CDR3 is 13 residues long. The germline V gene has CDR1 SQVTM and CDR2 ANQGSEA. Trimming removed 4 bases at V and 0 bases at J, with 9 bases between. CDR3: CSVGRETNYGYTF. The CDR3 coding sequence is TGCAGCGTTGGGCGAGAGACTAACTATGGCTACACCTTC.

The V and J genes are TRBV20-1 and TRBJ2-5; D gene unclear. The CDR3 runs 11 residues. Trimming took off 6 bases at V and 4 bases at J, with 9 bases between the two ends. The germline V gene encodes CDR1 DFQATT and CDR2 SNEGSKA (reference sequence). The CDR3 nucleotides are TGCAGTGCCCTCGGTTCAGAGACCCAGTACTTC. Amino acid sequence: CSALGSETQYF.

This clonotype has only a few counts. The chain recombines TRBV27 with TRBJ1-1; 7 bases agree with TRBD1. The CDR3 has 15 residues. V lost 4 bases to trimming and J lost 0 bases; unmatched junction nucleotides: 5. CDR1 and CDR2 (germline): MNHEY, SMNVEV (reference sequence). The CDR3 reads CASSYGTDLNTEAFF. DNA for the CDR3: TGTGCCAGCAGTTATGGGACAGATTTGAACACTGAAGCTTTCTTT.

This clonotype was seen ten or more times. This chain connects TRBV4-1 to TRBJ2-5, with no clear D. Trimming cost V 1 base and J 5 bases, with 5 bases left between them. This CDR3 spans 12 amino acids. Germline-derived CDR1 and CDR2 are MGHRA and YSYEKL. CDR3 sequence: CASSQALETQYF. CDR3 coding DNA: TGCGCCAGCAGCCAAGCCTTGGAGACCCAGTACTTC.

This clonotype was seen repeatedly, ten times or more. This sequence joins TRBV12-3 or TRBV12-4 and TRBJ2-2; 7 nucleotides line up with TRBD1. There are 18 residues in the CDR3. Trimming at V came to 2 bases and at J to 1 base, leaving 10 bases not matched to a gene. The CDR3 region has the DNA TGTGCCAGCAGTTTATCCCTGCCCGCAGGGGGGAACACCGGGGAGCTGTTTTTT. It yields the protein CASSLSLPAGGNTGELFF.

This clonotype showed up many times. V gene TRBV29-1 combines with J gene TRBJ2-7; no clear D. The CDR3 sequence is 12 residues long. Trimming shortened V by 3 bases and J by 2 bases, and 8 bases separated the two germline ends. Germline V gene data show CDR1 as SQVTM and CDR2 as ANQGSEA. This CDR3 reads CSVDRGTYEQYF. The CDR3 nucleotides read TGCAGCGTTGACCGTGGTACCTACGAGCAGTACTTC.